These 14 T cell receptor beta chains were all obtained from the same sample, sequenced in a study of shared clonotypes between healthy human individuals. Sequenced by immunoSEQ multiplex PCR; TCRdb stores in-frame clones only, minus some. The sample contains 1 million to 1.3 million clones, roughly 74% of which appear only once. Input material: memory CD4+ T cells from PBMCs. Documented subset: CD45RA-negative fraction. The source of these receptors is a man younger than 35 in good health. Some clones in this sample may be carry-over from other donors' samples.

The chain recombines TRBV15 with TRBJ2-3; no definite D call. The CDR3 totals 14 residues. V lost 0 bases and J 2 bases, leaving 6 bases between the germline ends. Germline-derived CDR1 and CDR2 are LNHNV and YYDKDF (reference sequence). This CDR3 reads CATSRDLTTDTQYF. CDR3 sequence (DNA): TGTGCCACCAGCAGAGATCTAACCACAGATACGCAGTATTTT. Complete variable domain (other parts from reference TRBV15 and TRBJ2-3): DAMVIQNPRYQVTQFGKPVTLSCSQTLNHNVMYWYQQKSSQAPKLLFHYYDKDFNNEADTPDNFQSRRPNTSFCFLDIRSPGLGDTAMYLCATSRDLTTDTQYFGPGTRLTVL.

V and J are TRBV29-1 and TRBJ2-3; a weak D match, TRBD1 (5 bases). CDR1 is SQVTM and CDR2 is ANQGSEA in the germline V gene. The CDR3 length is 14 residues. V was pared by 6 bases and J by 0 bases, with 13 bases between. The CDR3 region is CSVARAPSTDTQYF. The CDR3 nucleotides are TGCAGCGTCGCCAGGGCCCCCAGCACAGATACGCAGTATTTT.

The V gene is TRBV7-9, the J gene TRBJ2-7, with TRBD1 matching 9 bases. The CDR3 runs to 14 residues. The germline V gene has CDR1 SEHNR and CDR2 FQNEAQ (reference sequence). The V segment lost 5 bases and the J segment 3 bases; nucleotides outside the gene matches: 5. In nucleotides, the CDR3 is TGTGCCAGCAGCAGCCGGACAGGGGTCTACGAGCAGTACTTC. This sequence encodes CASSSRTGVYEQYF.

The chain employs TRBV29-1 and TRBJ1-1, with unresolved D. Trimming removed 3 bases at V and 11 bases at J, with 22 bases between. Germline-derived CDR1 and CDR2 are SQVTM and ANQGSEA. The CDR3 covers 14 residues. The CDR3 loop is CSVDEKLPPERAFF. The CDR3 DNA follows: TGCAGCGTTGACGAAAAGCTCCCCCCTGAGCGGGCTTTCTTT.

The gene calls are TRBV6-5 and TRBJ1-1; the D gene is possibly TRBD1 (5 bases). Trimming left V 2 bases short and J 7 bases short, with 11 bases between. Germline V gene data show CDR1 as MNHEY and CDR2 as SVGAGI. The CDR3 extends over 13 amino acids. CDR3 sequence (DNA): TGTGCCAGCAGTTACATGGCAGGGCTTGAAGCTTTCTTT. This gives the protein CASSYMAGLEAFF.

The table lists this clone with many counts. The chain is built from TRBV11-2 and TRBJ1-1; the D gene is possibly TRBD1 (5 bases). Germline CDR1 SGHAT, CDR2 FQNNGV. The CDR3 is made up of 15 amino acids. With 4 bases removed from V and 5 bases from J, the gap between germline ends came to 17 bases. The CDR3 DNA sequence: TGTGCCAGCAGCTCTAGTTCAGGGTTTGAGACTGAAGCTTTCTTT. Protein: CASSSSSGFETEAFF.

In this sample, this clone turned up once. The chain uses TRBV4-2 and TRBJ1-1; D remains unclear. Germline lookup yields CDR1 LGHNA and CDR2 YNFKEQ. Trimming pared 5 bases from V and 2 bases from J, leaving 12 bases between. CDR3 length: 14 residues. The CDR3 protein is CASSIRTGNTEAFF. In DNA form, the CDR3 reads TGTGCCAGCAGCATTCGGACGGGTAACACTGAAGCTTTCTTT.

This chain links TRBV25-1 with TRBJ2-7, with 9 bases matching TRBD1. CDR1 MGHDK and CDR2 SYGVNS come from the germline V gene. J gave up 5 bases and V 8 bases, and 13 bases lay outside the gene matches. The CDR3 runs 15 residues. The CDR3 coding sequence is TGTGCCAGCGCGTTATCGGACAGGGGTTGGGACGAGCAGTACTTC. It codes for CASALSDRGWDEQYF.

This clone is a singleton in its sample. At one end, the junction sequence differs from germline, possibly due to a read error. This rearrangement joins TRBV6-5 to TRBJ1-4; 10 bases are shared with TRBD1. Germline loops: CDR1 MNHEY, CDR2 SVGAGI. The length of the CDR3 is 15 residues. The CDR3 region is CAISRDRGGREKLFF. CDR3 coding DNA: TGTGCCATCAGTAGGGACAGGGGCGGGAGAGAAAAACTGTTTTTT.

The V gene is TRBV11-2, the J gene TRBJ1-2; TRBD1 might be the D (5 bases). Trimming shortened V by 1 base and J by 2 bases, and 11 bases separated the two germline ends. The V gene's germline CDR1 is SGHAT and CDR2 FQNNGV. This CDR3 is 15 amino acids long. The CDR3 loop reads CASSLAHQGNYGYTF. CDR3 nucleotides: TGTGCCAGCAGCTTAGCACATCAGGGAAACTATGGCTACACCTTC.

The rearrangement joins TRBV7-2 to TRBJ1-4; unclear D gene. Trimming left V 4 bases short and J 8 bases short, with 17 bases between. Germline assignment: CDR1 SGHTA and CDR2 FQGNSA. This CDR3 is built from 15 residues. This chain's CDR3 is CASSSIATGWEKLFF. The CDR3 DNA sequence: TGTGCCAGCAGCTCCATAGCAACCGGGTGGGAAAAACTGTTTTTT.

This chain connects TRBV11-3 to TRBJ2-1, with 11 bases fitting TRBD2. Germline assignment: CDR1 SGHNT and CDR2 YENEEA. The CDR3 runs 14 residues. With V trimmed by 5 bases and J by 5 bases, 2 bases remained unmatched. In nucleotides, the CDR3 is TGTGCCAGCAGCGGGACTAGCGGACACAATGAGCAGTTCTTC. Protein: CASSGTSGHNEQFF. The complete variable domain, with remaining parts taken from reference TRBV11-3 and TRBJ2-1, reads EAGVVQSPRYKIIEKKQPVAFWCNPISGHNTLYWYLQNLGQGPELLIRYENEEAVDDSQLPKDRFSAERLKGVDSTLKIQPAELGDSAVYLCASSGTSGHNEQFFGPGTRLTVL.

This rearrangement joins TRBV7-8 to TRBJ1-2; D is ambiguous. V was cut by 5 bases and J by 4 bases, with 17 bases left in between. Germline assignment: CDR1 SGHVS and CDR2 FQNEAQ. The CDR3 has 15 amino acids. The DNA for the CDR3 is TGTGCCAGCAGCCCCGGCGGCGGTCGAGGCTATGGCTACACCTTC. Translation: CASSPGGGRGYGYTF.

This clone was counted a single time. V gene TRBV15 combines with J gene TRBJ2-3, with 10 bases fitting TRBD2. Per germline, CDR1 LNHNV and CDR2 YYDKDF (reference sequence). After removal of 9 bases from V and 4 bases from J, the junction contained 7 bases not matched to a gene. The CDR3 runs 14 residues. This CDR3 reads CATQAGGDPDTQYF. CDR3 DNA: TGTGCCACGCAAGCGGGAGGGGACCCAGATACGCAGTATTTT.